The 4 T cell receptor beta chains below come from one sample, sequenced in a study of cytomegalovirus exposure and HLA in healthy donors. PCR involved 60 Vbeta and 13 Jbeta primers. Method: immunoSEQ multiplex PCR; TCRdb's copy keeps in-frame clones and lacks some. The table lists 200,000 to 250,000 clones, over 60% of them singletons, with 0.63% in the top ten. The sample taken for sequencing was PBMCs. These receptors originate from a man between 18 and 35 years old in good health and CMV-seronegative.

V usage is TRBV6-5 and J usage is TRBJ2-3; D possibly corresponds to TRBD1 (7 bases). The V gene's germline CDR1 is MNHEY and CDR2 SVGAGI. The V end was cut by 8 bases, the J end by 4 bases, with 10 bases between. This CDR3 spans 12 amino acids. This CDR3 is CASRRGADTQYF. The CDR3 region has the DNA TGTGCCAGCCGCAGGGGGGCAGATACGCAGTATTTT.

This rearrangement joins TRBV5-1 to TRBJ2-3; D may be TRBD2 (6 bases). Germline V gene lookup returns CDR1 SGHRS and CDR2 YFSETQ. V was cut by 0 bases and J by 4 bases, with 15 bases left in between. The CDR3 is 16 residues long. As DNA, the CDR3 is TGCGCCAGCAGCTTGGCCGTTGGGACTTTCGCAGATACGCAGTATTTT. Protein: CASSLAVGTFADTQYF.

This chain uses TRBV5-1 with TRBJ2-5; TRBD2 matches at 13 bases. In germline, CDR1 is SGHRS, CDR2 YFSETQ. V was pared by 0 bases and J by 2 bases, with 1 base of the junction left unmatched. CDR3 length equals 16 residues. This chain's CDR3 is CASSLGLAGGQETQYF. For the CDR3, the DNA is TGCGCCAGCAGCTTGGGACTAGCGGGAGGACAAGAGACCCAGTACTTC.

This chain connects TRBV19 to TRBJ2-6; no firm D call. Trimming stripped 2 bases from V and 0 bases from J, with 11 bases between. CDR1 LNHDA and CDR2 SQIVND come from the germline V gene (reference sequence). This CDR3 has 17 amino acids. Here the CDR3 DNA reads TGTGCCAGTAGTATAAGGTTACAGTTCTCTGGGGCCAACGTCCTGACTTTC. Translated, it gives CASSIRLQFSGANVLTF. The full variable domain, rest sourced from reference TRBV19 and TRBJ2-6, is DGGITQSPKYLFRKEGQNVTLSCEQNLNHDAMYWYRQDPGQGLRLIYYSQIVNDFQKGDIAEGYSVSREKKESFPLTVTSAQKNPTAFYLCASSIRLQFSGANVLTFGAGSRLTVL.